The 9 T cell receptor beta chains in this list originate from one sample, sequenced in a study of blood T cell repertoires in COVID-19. The protocol was immunoSEQ multiplex PCR, while the TCRdb copy is restricted to in-frame clones and leaves out a portion. Among about 110,000 clones, 90% were seen once, and the ten largest hold under 6%. Input material: peripheral blood. The receptors were gathered from a woman aged 50 to 65 with acute or convalescent COVID-19.

V usage is TRBV19 and J usage is TRBJ1-1; D call uncertain. CDR3 length: 14 amino acids. Trimming took 9 bases from V and 2 from J, leaving 16 bases between them. Germline CDR1 LNHDA, CDR2 SQIVND (reference sequence). The CDR3 spells CASTSPYRNTEAFF. CDR3 nucleotides: TGTGCCAGCACCTCCCCCTATAGAAACACTGAAGCTTTCTTT.

The chain recombines TRBV27 with TRBJ1-6; TRBD1 matches 8 bases. CDR3 length equals 15 residues. V shed 5 bases, J shed 10 bases, and the junction held 10 bases outside the gene matches. Per germline, CDR1 MNHEY and CDR2 SMNVEV (reference sequence). The CDR3 spells CASSPLQGVTSPLHF. CDR3 in DNA: TGTGCCAGCAGTCCGCTACAGGGGGTTACGTCACCCCTCCACTTT.

This clone was seen a few times. The V call is TRBV10-3, the J call TRBJ1-1; 8 bases match TRBD1. V lost 6 bases, J lost 4 bases, and 13 bases stayed unmatched. CDR3 length equals 16 residues. Germline CDR1 is ENHRY and CDR2 is SYGVKD. The CDR3 nucleotides are TGTGCCATCAGGGTGACAGGGGAGAAAGAGGGCACTGAAGCTTTCTTT. Its translation is CAIRVTGEKEGTEAFF.

This chain links TRBV3-1 (or the pseudogene TRBV3-2) with TRBJ2-7, with 7 bases that match TRBD2. CDR1 LGHDT and CDR2 YNNKEL come from the germline V gene (reference sequence). The trim removed 1 base at V and 3 bases at J, leaving 6 bases unmatched. The CDR3 is made up of 15 amino acids. The CDR3 loop is CASSQGAGEVYEQYF. For the CDR3, the DNA is TGTGCCAGCAGCCAAGGTGCGGGAGAGGTCTACGAGCAGTACTTC.

V is TRBV6-1 and J is TRBJ1-1; no clear D gene. Trimming cost V 1 base and J 10 bases, with 13 bases left between them. The CDR3 is 13 amino acids. Germline V CDR1 and CDR2: MNHNS, SASEGT. CDR3 DNA: TGTGCCAGCAGTGAAGAATGGGGAGGTGCAGCTTTCTTT. This translates into CASSEEWGGAAFF.

V usage is TRBV5-4 and J usage is TRBJ2-1, with 8 bases identical to TRBD2. Germline lookup yields CDR1 SGHNT and CDR2 YYREEE (reference sequence). Trimming took 6 bases from V and 7 from J; bases not matched to a gene: 9. This CDR3 has 14 amino acids. CDR3: CASTQGLARNEQFF. As DNA, the CDR3 is TGTGCCAGCACCCAAGGACTAGCTAGGAATGAGCAGTTCTTC.

The chain has TRBV20-1 and TRBJ1-1; D unresolved. Trimming took 0 bases from V and 11 from J, leaving 7 bases between them. Per germline, CDR1 DFQATT and CDR2 SNEGSKA (reference sequence). The length of the CDR3 is 10 residues. The CDR3 spells CSARDSVAFF. The CDR3 DNA follows: TGCAGTGCTAGAGATTCGGTGGCTTTCTTT.

The V call is TRBV7-3, the J call TRBJ1-1; 8 bases align to TRBD1. Per the germline V gene, CDR1 is SGHTA and CDR2 is FQGTGA. J lost 1 base, V lost 2 bases, and 12 bases had no gene match. This CDR3 comprises 18 residues. DNA of the CDR3: TGTGCCAGCAGCTTACGACCGGGACAGGCTGAAAAGAACACTGAAGCTTTCTTT. Protein product: CASSLRPGQAEKNTEAFF.

CDR3 sequence reads: CASSLGWQVNEKLFF. The CDR3 bases are TGTGCCAGCAGCTTAGGGTGGCAAGTCAATGAAAAACTGTTTTTT. The J gene is TRBJ1-4, the V gene TRBV11-2; D uncertain. The V gene lost 1 base and the J gene lost 5 bases, with 11 bases spanning the gap. Germline-derived CDR1 and CDR2 are SGHAT and FQNNGV. The CDR3 has 15 amino acids.